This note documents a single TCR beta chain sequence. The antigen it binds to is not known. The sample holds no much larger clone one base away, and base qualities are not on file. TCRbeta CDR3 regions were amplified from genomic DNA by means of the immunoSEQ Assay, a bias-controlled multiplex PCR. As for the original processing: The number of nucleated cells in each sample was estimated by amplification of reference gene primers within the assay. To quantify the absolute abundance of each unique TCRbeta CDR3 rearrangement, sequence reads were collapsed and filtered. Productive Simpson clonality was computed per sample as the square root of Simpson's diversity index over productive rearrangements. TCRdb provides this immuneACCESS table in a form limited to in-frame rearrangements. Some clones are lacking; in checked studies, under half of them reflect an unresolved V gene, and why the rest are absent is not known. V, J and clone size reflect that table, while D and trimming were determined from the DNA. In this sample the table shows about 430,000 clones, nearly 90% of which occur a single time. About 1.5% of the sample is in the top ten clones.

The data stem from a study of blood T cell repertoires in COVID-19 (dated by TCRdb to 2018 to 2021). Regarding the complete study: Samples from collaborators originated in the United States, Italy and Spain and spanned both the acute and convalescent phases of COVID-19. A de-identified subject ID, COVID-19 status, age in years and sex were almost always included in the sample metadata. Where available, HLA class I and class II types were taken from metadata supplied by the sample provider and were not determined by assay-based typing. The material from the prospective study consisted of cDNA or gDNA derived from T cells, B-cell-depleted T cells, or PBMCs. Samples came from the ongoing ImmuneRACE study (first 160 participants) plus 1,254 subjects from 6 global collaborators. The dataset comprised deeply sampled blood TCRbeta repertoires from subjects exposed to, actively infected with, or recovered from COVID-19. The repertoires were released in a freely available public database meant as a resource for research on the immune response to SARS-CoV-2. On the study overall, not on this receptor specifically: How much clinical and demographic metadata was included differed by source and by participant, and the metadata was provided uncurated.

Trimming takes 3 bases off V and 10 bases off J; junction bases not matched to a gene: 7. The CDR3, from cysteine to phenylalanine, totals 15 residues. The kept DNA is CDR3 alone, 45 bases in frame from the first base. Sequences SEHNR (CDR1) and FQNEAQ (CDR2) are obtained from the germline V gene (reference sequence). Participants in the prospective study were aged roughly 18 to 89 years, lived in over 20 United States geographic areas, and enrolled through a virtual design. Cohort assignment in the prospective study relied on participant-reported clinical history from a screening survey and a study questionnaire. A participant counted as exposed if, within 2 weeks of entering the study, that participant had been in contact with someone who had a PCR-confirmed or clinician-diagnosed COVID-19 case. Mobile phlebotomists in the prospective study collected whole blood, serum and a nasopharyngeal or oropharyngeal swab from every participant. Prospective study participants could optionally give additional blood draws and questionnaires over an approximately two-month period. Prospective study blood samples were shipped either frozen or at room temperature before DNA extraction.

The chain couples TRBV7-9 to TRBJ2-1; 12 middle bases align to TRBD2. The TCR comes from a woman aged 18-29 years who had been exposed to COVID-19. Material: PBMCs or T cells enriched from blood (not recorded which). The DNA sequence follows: TGTGCCAGCAGCTTCGGCCTAGCGGGAGGGGTAGAGCAGTTCTTC. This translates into CASSFGLAGGVEQFF.